A single sample gave rise to the 32 T cell receptor beta chains below, sequenced in a study of cytomegalovirus exposure and HLA in healthy donors. In the PCR, 60 Vbeta and 13 Jbeta primers were used. Measured with immunoSEQ multiplex PCR; TCRdb has only the in-frame clones, and not every one. The sample lists more than 95,000 clones; over 70% were seen once. The specimen sequenced was PBMCs. The receptors were sampled from a woman between 45 and 60 years old in good health and CMV-seronegative.

The count of this clone is one. V and J are TRBV5-4 and TRBJ2-1; 12 positions match TRBD2. The CDR3 has 17 amino acids. The V segment lost 3 bases and the J segment 4 bases; nucleotides outside the gene matches: 8. Germline V gene lookup returns CDR1 SGHNT and CDR2 YYREEE (reference sequence). The CDR3 DNA reads as TGTGCCAGCAGCTCCCCGACTAGCGGGAGAGGTTACAATGAGCAGTTCTTC. Its translation: CASSSPTSGRGYNEQFF.

This clone has only one observation. This chain joins TRBV5-1 and TRBJ2-1; D not resolved. Germline CDR1 reads SGHRS; CDR2 reads YFSETQ. This CDR3 has 16 residues. Between the trimmed V and J ends, which lost 0 bases and 2 bases, there was a span of 12 bases. The CDR3 sequence: CASSLAQVPPYNEQFF. CDR3 in DNA: TGCGCCAGCAGCTTGGCCCAGGTGCCCCCCTACAATGAGCAGTTCTTC. The whole variable domain, remainder taken from reference TRBV5-1 and TRBJ2-1, is KAGVTQTPRYLIKTRGQQVTLSCSPISGHRSVSWYQQTPGQGLQFLFEYFSETQRNKGNFPGRFSGRQFSNSRSEMNVSTLELGDSALYLCASSLAQVPPYNEQFFGPGTRLTVL.

This rearrangement joins TRBV5-6 to TRBJ1-1; D unresolved. The CDR3 runs 12 residues. Trimming removed 3 bases from V and 4 bases from J, with 7 bases in between. In germline, CDR1 is SGHDT, CDR2 YYEEEE. CDR3 DNA sequence: TGTGCCAGCAGCTGGGAGATCACTGAAGCTTTCTTT. Translation gives CASSWEITEAFF.

CDR3 nucleotide sequence: TGCAGCGTCCCAGGGGTTAGCACAGATACGCAGTATTTT. The encoded protein is CSVPGVSTDTQYF. The chain has TRBV29-1 and TRBJ2-3, with D tentatively TRBD1 (6 bases). The CDR3 is 13 residues long. Germline lookup yields CDR1 SQVTM and CDR2 ANQGSEA. The germline V and J ends were trimmed by 6 bases and 0 bases, with 10 bases remaining between them.

The rearrangement joins TRBV30 to TRBJ2-2, with D possibly TRBD1 on 6 matching bases. The ends were cut back, 4 bases at V and 0 bases at J, with 9 bases in the middle. The length of the CDR3 is 14 residues. The V gene's germline CDR1 is GTSNPN and CDR2 SVGIG (reference sequence). This CDR3 is CAWMTGANTGELFF. The CDR3, as DNA: TGTGCCTGGATGACAGGTGCGAACACCGGGGAGCTGTTTTTT.

The chain recombines TRBV2 with TRBJ2-7, with D unresolved. V was shortened by 10 bases and J by 4 bases, with 11 bases between the two germline ends. The germline CDR1 and CDR2 sequences are SNHLY and FYNNEI. The CDR3 covers 11 residues. This chain's CDR3 is CATKARYEQYF. Here the CDR3 DNA reads TGTGCCACCAAAGCCAGGTACGAGCAGTACTTC.

The chain couples TRBV4-3 to TRBJ2-1; maybe TRBD2 (5 bases). Trimming left V 0 bases short and J 2 bases short, with 8 bases between. Germline CDR1 is LGHNA and CDR2 is YSLEER. The CDR3 contains 15 residues. CDR3 DNA: TGCGCCAGCAGCCAAGAATGGCGGGCCTACAATGAGCAGTTCTTC. This gives the protein CASSQEWRAYNEQFF.

The chain carries TRBV28 and TRBJ2-3; 8 nucleotides agree with TRBD2. The junction had 4 bases not matched to a gene; V was cut back by 2 bases and J by 3 bases. Germline assignment: CDR1 MDHEN and CDR2 SYDVKM. The CDR3 is 15 amino acids. CDR3 in DNA: TGTGCCAGCAGTTTAAGCGGGAGTGGTACAGATACGCAGTATTTT. Its protein product is CASSLSGSGTDTQYF.

The chain carries TRBV7-3 and TRBJ1-1; D is perhaps TRBD1 (6 bases). The CDR3 extends over 16 amino acids. Trimming shortened V by 0 bases and J by 0 bases, and 11 bases separated the two germline ends. Germline-derived CDR1 and CDR2 are SGHTA and FQGTGA. The CDR3 is CASSLTSQGLNTEAFF. CDR3 bases: TGTGCCAGCAGCTTAACTTCACAGGGATTGAACACTGAAGCTTTCTTT.

This chain joins TRBV10-1 and TRBJ2-7, with TRBD1 matching over 8 bases. This CDR3 comprises 22 residues. Trimming cost V 4 bases and J 3 bases; bases outside gene matches: 29. CDR1 is WNHNN, CDR2 SYGVQD, per germline (reference sequence). The CDR3 DNA reads as TGCGCCAGCAGTGGTAAAGGGACAGGATTATGTGGGGAAAGCCTTCCACTCTACGAGCAGTACTTC. Translated: CASSGKGTGLCGESLPLYEQYF.

The V and J genes are TRBV30 and TRBJ2-2, with 8 bases that match TRBD2. The CDR3 extends over 16 amino acids. With 3 bases clipped from V and 6 bases from J, the junction kept 12 bases outside the gene matches. The V gene's germline CDR1 is GTSNPN and CDR2 SVGIG (reference sequence). The CDR3 loop is CAWRREALGPAGELFF. In DNA form, the CDR3 reads TGTGCCTGGAGGCGGGAGGCCCTCGGTCCGGCCGGGGAGCTGTTTTTT.

This rearrangement joins TRBV7-8 to TRBJ1-2; TRBD1 is a possible D gene (6 bases). This CDR3 contains 14 residues. Germline V gives CDR1 SGHVS, CDR2 FQNEAQ. V was trimmed by 5 bases and J by 5 bases, leaving 15 bases between them. The CDR3 nucleotides read TGTGCCAGCAGCCCAGGACAGCTAATGTATGGCTACACCTTC. This gives the protein CASSPGQLMYGYTF. The complete variable domain, with remaining parts taken from reference TRBV7-8 and TRBJ1-2, reads GAGVSQSPRYKVAKRGQDVALRCDPISGHVSLFWYQQALGQGPEFLTYFQNEAQLDKSGLPSDRFFAERPEGSVSTLKIQRTQQEDSAVYLCASSPGQLMYGYTFGSGTRLTVV.

The J gene is TRBJ2-1, the V gene TRBV6-4; the match to TRBD2 covers 8 bases. CDR3 length equals 13 residues. The V gene end was trimmed by 3 bases and the J gene end by 11 bases; junction bases not matched to a gene: 6. CDR1 and CDR2 (germline): MRHNA, SNTAGT. CDR3 protein: CASSEGLEGKQFF. The CDR3 nucleotides are TGTGCCAGCAGTGAGGGACTAGAGGGAAAGCAGTTCTTC.

This chain links TRBV28 with TRBJ2-7, with TRBD2 matching over 7 bases. The V gene end was trimmed by 5 bases and the J gene end by 4 bases; junction bases not matched to a gene: 8. CDR3 length: 14 amino acids. The germline gives CDR1 MDHEN, CDR2 SYDVKM. The CDR3 DNA is TGTGCCAGCAGTATGGGGCGGGGGTTTTACGAGCAGTACTTC. Translating gives CASSMGRGFYEQYF.

The chain couples TRBV28 to TRBJ1-2, with 9 bases identical to TRBD1. The CDR3 consists of 18 residues. J was trimmed by 0 bases and V by 3 bases; bases with no gene match: 11. Germline CDR1 MDHEN, CDR2 SYDVKM. DNA for the CDR3: TGTGCCAGCAGTTTTCGTCCCGGGACAGGGAGGGCTAACTATGGCTACACCTTC. Translating gives CASSFRPGTGRANYGYTF.

The V gene is TRBV15, the J gene TRBJ2-1; D is unclear. Trimming stripped 0 bases from V and 15 bases from J, with 24 bases between. The CDR3 extends over 16 amino acids. Germline CDR1 LNHNV, CDR2 YYDKDF (reference sequence). The CDR3 nucleotides are TGTGCCACCAGCAGAGACCTACCCGCCCCCGCCCCCTCATGGTTCTTC. This translates into CATSRDLPAPAPSWFF. Based on the CDR3 plus reference TRBV15 and TRBJ2-1, the full variable domain is DAMVIQNPRYQVTQFGKPVTLSCSQTLNHNVMYWYQQKSSQAPKLLFHYYDKDFNNEADTPDNFQSRRPNTSFCFLDIRSPGLGDTAMYLCATSRDLPAPAPSWFFGPGTRLTVL.

V is TRBV27 and J is TRBJ2-7; 8 bases line up with TRBD1. The V gene end was trimmed by 8 bases and the J gene end by 4 bases; junction bases not matched to a gene: 4. Germline loops: CDR1 MNHEY, CDR2 SMNVEV (reference sequence). The CDR3 consists of 12 residues. The CDR3 reads CASRQGAYEQYF. CDR3 DNA sequence: TGTGCCAGCCGGCAGGGGGCTTACGAGCAGTACTTC.

The genes are TRBV25-1 and TRBJ2-2, with 8 bases aligning to TRBD1. CDR3 length equals 15 residues. Germline CDR1 MGHDK, CDR2 SYGVNS. After removal of 2 bases from V and 8 bases from J, the junction contained 7 bases not matched to a gene. The CDR3 coding sequence is TGTGCCAGCAGTGAAGGGGACAGGCTGTGGGGGGAGCTGTTTTTT. It codes for CASSEGDRLWGELFF. The full variable domain, completed using reference TRBV25-1 and TRBJ2-2, is EADIYQTPRYLVIGTGKKITLECSQTMGHDKMYWYQQDPGMELHLIHYSYGVNSTEKGDLSSESTVSRIRTEHFPLTLESARPSHTSQYLCASSEGDRLWGELFFGEGSRLTVL.

In its sample, this clone was seen a few times. The chain has TRBV4-2 and TRBJ2-1, with 10 nucleotides matching TRBD2. There are 14 residues in the CDR3. Germline V gene sequence: CDR1 LGHNA, CDR2 YNFKEQ. With V trimmed by 7 bases and J by 6 bases, 6 bases remained unmatched. The CDR3: CASKPAGGGNEQFF. The CDR3 DNA follows: TGTGCCAGCAAACCAGCGGGAGGGGGCAATGAGCAGTTCTTC.

The chain links TRBV19 to TRBJ2-5, with TRBD1 matching 7 bases. CDR3 length equals 13 residues. Germline values: CDR1 LNHDA, CDR2 SQIVND (reference sequence). V shed 5 bases and J 0 bases; nucleotides not matched to a gene: 0. The DNA of the CDR3 is TGTGCCAGTAGTGGGACAGACCAAGAGACCCAGTACTTC. This encodes CASSGTDQETQYF.

The chain carries TRBV4-3 and TRBJ1-5; D is ambiguous. Germline V lookup: CDR1 LGHNA, CDR2 YSLEER. The CDR3 length is 15 residues. Trimming took off 0 bases at V and 1 base at J, with 7 bases between the two ends. The CDR3 nucleotides read TGCGCCAGCAGCCAAGATTCGCGGAGCAATCAGCCCCAGCATTTT. Translating gives CASSQDSRSNQPQHF.

V gene TRBV20-1 combines with J gene TRBJ1-2; D not resolved. Germline V gene sequence: CDR1 DFQATT, CDR2 SNEGSKA (reference sequence). The CDR3 sequence is 11 residues long. V dropped 4 bases and J dropped 2 bases, with 5 bases sitting between them. CDR3 DNA: TGCAGTGCTACCCCAAACTATGGCTACACCTTC. This encodes CSATPNYGYTF.

There are a few counts of this clone. The chain has TRBV7-8 and TRBJ2-3, with D perhaps matching TRBD2 (6 bases). The CDR3 covers 15 residues. Trimming cost V 3 bases and J 2 bases, with 12 bases left between them. Looked up from germline, CDR1 is SGHVS and CDR2 is FQNEAQ. The CDR3 is CASSFSTRLTDTQYF. The CDR3 region has the DNA TGTGCCAGCAGCTTTTCGACTAGACTCACAGATACGCAGTATTTT.

The chain combines TRBV5-6 with TRBJ2-7, with D tentatively TRBD1 (5 bases). This CDR3 is built from 15 residues. The ends were cut back, 1 base at V and 2 bases at J, with 13 bases in the middle. Germline V CDR1 and CDR2: SGHDT, YYEEEE. DNA of the CDR3: TGTGCCAGCAGCTTGTTATCCGACAGCACCTACGAGCAGTACTTC. Its protein is CASSLLSDSTYEQYF.

This clone was seen a few times. V is TRBV27 and J is TRBJ1-1; D not certain. Germline V gene sequence: CDR1 MNHEY, CDR2 SMNVEV (reference sequence). Trimming left V 3 bases short and J 0 bases short, with 29 bases between. This CDR3 is built from 21 residues. This CDR3 is CASSLTGRFGVSSALNTEAFF. The CDR3 region has the DNA TGTGCCAGCAGTTTGACGGGAAGGTTCGGGGTTTCCAGCGCATTGAACACTGAAGCTTTCTTT.

Only a few counts were recorded for this clone. The rearrangement links TRBV27 to TRBJ2-1, with TRBD1 matching 12 bases. The germline gives CDR1 MNHEY, CDR2 SMNVEV (reference sequence). V lost 3 bases and J lost 1; bases outside the gene matches: 19. The CDR3 is made up of 22 amino acids. The CDR3 sequence is CASSLGTGGILIAGVSYNEQFF. CDR3 bases: TGTGCCAGCAGTTTGGGGACAGGGGGCATCTTGATAGCGGGAGTATCCTACAATGAGCAGTTCTTC.

The rearrangement uses TRBV7-2 and TRBJ2-1, with D possibly matching TRBD2 (6 bases). This CDR3 has 14 residues. The germline V gene has CDR1 SGHTA and CDR2 FQGNSA. V was cut by 5 bases and J by 4 bases, with 12 bases left in between. The CDR3 nucleotides read TGTGCCAGCAGCCCCAGGGACTCGTACAATGAGCAGTTCTTC. Amino acid sequence: CASSPRDSYNEQFF.

The chain recombines TRBV5-1 with TRBJ1-2; D possibly corresponds to TRBD1 (5 bases). The V gene's germline CDR1 is SGHRS and CDR2 YFSETQ. Trimming pared 0 bases from V and 4 bases from J, leaving 13 bases between. This CDR3 has 15 amino acids. The CDR3, as DNA: TGCGCCAGCAGCTTGGAGCCAGGGATGGGCTATGGCTACACCTTC. This codes for CASSLEPGMGYGYTF.

J is TRBJ2-1 and V is TRBV19, with 8 bases that match TRBD2. The CDR3 consists of 14 residues. Germline assignment: CDR1 LNHDA and CDR2 SQIVND (reference sequence). J gave up 0 bases and V 8 bases, and 3 bases lay outside the gene matches. CDR3 in DNA: TGTGCCAGTGTAAGCGGGAGCTCCTACAATGAGCAGTTCTTC. It codes for CASVSGSSYNEQFF. Variable domain in full (rest from reference TRBV19 and TRBJ2-1): DGGITQSPKYLFRKEGQNVTLSCEQNLNHDAMYWYRQDPGQGLRLIYYSQIVNDFQKGDIAEGYSVSREKKESFPLTVTSAQKNPTAFYLCASVSGSSYNEQFFGPGTRLTVL.

Comments on this clone: The germline gene is not matched at one end of the junction; a read error may be the cause. CDR3 coding DNA: TGTGCCAGCAGTGAACAGACAGGGGTCACAGATACGCAGTGTTTT. As protein: CASSEQTGVTDTQCF. The chain carries TRBV6-1 and TRBJ2-3, with TRBD1 matching 8 bases. The CDR3 runs 15 residues. Germline CDR1 is MNHNS and CDR2 is SASEGT.

As to this clone: At one end the junction does not follow the germline gene, possibly because of a read error. This chain joins TRBV7-9 and TRBJ1-1; no firm D call. This CDR3 comprises 12 residues. The germline V gene has CDR1 SEHNR and CDR2 FQNEAQ (reference sequence). The CDR3 spells CSSLALNTEAFF. Here the CDR3 DNA reads TGTTCCAGCCTAGCCCTGAACACTGAAGCTTTCTTT.

V and J are TRBV28 and TRBJ2-1; 15 bases are shared with TRBD2. The trim removed 6 bases at V and 4 bases at J, leaving 4 bases unmatched. Germline loops: CDR1 MDHEN, CDR2 SYDVKM. The CDR3 sequence is 16 residues long. CDR3 region: CASSRGTSGRYNEQFF. The DNA of the CDR3 is TGTGCCAGCAGCAGGGGGACTAGCGGGAGGTACAATGAGCAGTTCTTC.